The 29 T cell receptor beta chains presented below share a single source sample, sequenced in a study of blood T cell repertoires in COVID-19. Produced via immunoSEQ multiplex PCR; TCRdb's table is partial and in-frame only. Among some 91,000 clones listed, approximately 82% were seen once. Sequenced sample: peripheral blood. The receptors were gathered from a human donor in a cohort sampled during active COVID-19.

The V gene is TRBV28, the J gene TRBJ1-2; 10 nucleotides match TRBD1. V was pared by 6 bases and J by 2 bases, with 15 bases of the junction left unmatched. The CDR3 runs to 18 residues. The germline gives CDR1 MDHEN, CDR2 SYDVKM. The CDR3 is CASRRNRDRGVKNYGYTF. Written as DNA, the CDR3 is TGTGCCAGCAGACGAAACCGGGACAGGGGAGTAAAGAACTATGGCTACACCTTC.

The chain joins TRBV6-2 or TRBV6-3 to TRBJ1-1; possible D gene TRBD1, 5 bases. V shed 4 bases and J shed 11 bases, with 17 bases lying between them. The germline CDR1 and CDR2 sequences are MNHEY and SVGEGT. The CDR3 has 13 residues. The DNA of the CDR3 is TGTGCCAGCAGTTCGACCGGGGGAGGTAGGGCTTTCTTT. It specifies CASSSTGGGRAFF.

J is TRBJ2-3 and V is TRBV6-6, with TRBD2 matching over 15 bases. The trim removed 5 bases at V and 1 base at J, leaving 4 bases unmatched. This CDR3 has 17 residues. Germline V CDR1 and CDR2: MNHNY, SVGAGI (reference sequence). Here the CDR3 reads CASSRTSGGAGTDTQYF. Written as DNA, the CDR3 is TGTGCCAGCAGTCGGACTAGCGGGGGGGCAGGCACAGATACGCAGTATTTT.

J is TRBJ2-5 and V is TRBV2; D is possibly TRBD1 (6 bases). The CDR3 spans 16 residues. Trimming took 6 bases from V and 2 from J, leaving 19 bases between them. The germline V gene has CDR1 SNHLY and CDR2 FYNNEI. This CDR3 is CASSTQITGTQETQYF. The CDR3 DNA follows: TGTGCCAGCAGCACACAGATCACAGGGACACAAGAGACCCAGTACTTC.

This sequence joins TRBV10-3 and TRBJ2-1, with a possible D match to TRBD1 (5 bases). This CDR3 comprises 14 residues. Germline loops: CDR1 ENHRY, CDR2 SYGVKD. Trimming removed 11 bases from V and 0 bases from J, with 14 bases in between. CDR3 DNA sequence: TGTGCCGTCAAACAGGACCGCTCCTACAATGAGCAGTTCTTC. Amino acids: CAVKQDRSYNEQFF.

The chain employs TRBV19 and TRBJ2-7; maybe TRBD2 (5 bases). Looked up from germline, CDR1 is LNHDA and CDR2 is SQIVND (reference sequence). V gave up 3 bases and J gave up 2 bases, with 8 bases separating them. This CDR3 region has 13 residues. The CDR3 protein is CASSIGRAYEQYF. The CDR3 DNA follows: TGTGCCAGTAGTATCGGGCGGGCCTACGAGCAGTACTTC.

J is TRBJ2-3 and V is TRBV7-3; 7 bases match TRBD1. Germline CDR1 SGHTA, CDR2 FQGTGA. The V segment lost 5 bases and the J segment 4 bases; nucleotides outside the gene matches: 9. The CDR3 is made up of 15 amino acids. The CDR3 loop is CASSRPGTASDTQYF. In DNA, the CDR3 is TGTGCCAGCAGCCGGCCCGGGACAGCTTCAGATACGCAGTATTTT.

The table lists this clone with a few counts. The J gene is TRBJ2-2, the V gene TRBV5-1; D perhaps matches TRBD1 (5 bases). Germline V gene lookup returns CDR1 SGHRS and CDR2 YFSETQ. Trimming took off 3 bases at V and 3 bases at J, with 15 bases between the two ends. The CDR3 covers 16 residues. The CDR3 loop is CASSSFLDTDTGELFF. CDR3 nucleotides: TGCGCCAGCAGCTCCTTCCTGGACACGGACACCGGGGAGCTGTTTTTT. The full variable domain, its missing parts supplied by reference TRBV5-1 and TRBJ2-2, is KAGVTQTPRYLIKTRGQQVTLSCSPISGHRSVSWYQQTPGQGLQFLFEYFSETQRNKGNFPGRFSGRQFSNSRSEMNVSTLELGDSALYLCASSSFLDTDTGELFFGEGSRLTVL.

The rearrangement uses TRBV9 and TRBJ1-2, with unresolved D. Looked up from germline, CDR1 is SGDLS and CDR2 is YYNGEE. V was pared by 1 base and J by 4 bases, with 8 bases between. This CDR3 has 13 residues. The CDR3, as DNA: TGTGCCAGCAGCGTATCCCAGTCCTATGGCTACACCTTC. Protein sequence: CASSVSQSYGYTF.

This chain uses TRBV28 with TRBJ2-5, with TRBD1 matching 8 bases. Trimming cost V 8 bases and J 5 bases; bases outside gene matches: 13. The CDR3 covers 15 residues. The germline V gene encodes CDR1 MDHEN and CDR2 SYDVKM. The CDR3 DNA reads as TGTGCCAGCGCAACCGTACAGGGGGGTGGGGAGACCCAGTACTTC. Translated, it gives CASATVQGGGETQYF.

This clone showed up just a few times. The CDR3 region is CASSLGQDKQYF. In DNA, the CDR3 is TGTGCCAGCAGCCTGGGACAGGACAAGCAGTACTTC. V is TRBV5-5 and J is TRBJ2-7, with 8 bases matching TRBD1. This CDR3 is built from 12 residues. Germline V gene lookup returns CDR1 SGHKS and CDR2 YYEKEE (reference sequence). Trimming at V came to 4 bases and at J to 8 bases, leaving 5 bases not matched to a gene.

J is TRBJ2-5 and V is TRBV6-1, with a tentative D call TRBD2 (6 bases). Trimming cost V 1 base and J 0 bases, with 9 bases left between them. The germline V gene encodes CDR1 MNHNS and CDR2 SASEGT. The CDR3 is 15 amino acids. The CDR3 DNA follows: TGTGCCAGCAGTGAAGGCGGGAACTACCAAGAGACCCAGTACTTC. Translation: CASSEGGNYQETQYF.

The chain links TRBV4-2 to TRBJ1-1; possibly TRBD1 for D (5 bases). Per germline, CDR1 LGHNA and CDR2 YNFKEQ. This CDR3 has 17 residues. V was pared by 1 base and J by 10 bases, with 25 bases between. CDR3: CASSQGVTGKMDGGAFF. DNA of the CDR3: TGTGCCAGCAGCCAAGGGGTTACAGGCAAAATGGATGGTGGAGCTTTCTTT.

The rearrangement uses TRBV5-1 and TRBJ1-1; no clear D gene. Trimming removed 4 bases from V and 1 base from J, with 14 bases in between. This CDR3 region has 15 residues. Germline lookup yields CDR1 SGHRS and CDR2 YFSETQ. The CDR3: CASSRGSVENTEAFF. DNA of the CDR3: TGCGCCAGCAGCCGGGGTTCGGTGGAGAACACTGAAGCTTTCTTT.

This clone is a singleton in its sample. CDR3 DNA sequence: TGTGCCAGCAGTGCCCGCACAGGGGTCCCTAGCACAGATACGCAGTATTTT. It specifies CASSARTGVPSTDTQYF. The genes are TRBV6-4 and TRBJ2-3, with 7 bases that match TRBD1. V shed 4 bases and J 0 bases; nucleotides not matched to a gene: 10. The CDR3 has 17 amino acids. CDR1 and CDR2 (germline): MRHNA, SNTAGT.

CDR3 sequence: CASSQRLRDSHTF. The CDR3 nucleotides read TGTGCCAGCAGCCAACGCCTACGGGACAGCCACACCTTC. J is TRBJ1-2 and V is TRBV3-1 (or the pseudogene TRBV3-2), with 7 bases lining up with TRBD1. CDR3 length: 13 residues. Germline trimming cut 2 bases from V and 12 bases from J; bases unmatched to any gene: 9. CDR1 and CDR2 from the germline V gene are LGHDT and YNNKEL (reference sequence).

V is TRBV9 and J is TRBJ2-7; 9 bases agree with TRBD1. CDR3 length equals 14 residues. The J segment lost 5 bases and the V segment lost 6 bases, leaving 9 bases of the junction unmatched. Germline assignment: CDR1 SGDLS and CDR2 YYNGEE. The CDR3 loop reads CASTPGTGRNEQYF. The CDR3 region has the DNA TGTGCCAGCACCCCAGGGACAGGGAGAAACGAGCAGTACTTC.

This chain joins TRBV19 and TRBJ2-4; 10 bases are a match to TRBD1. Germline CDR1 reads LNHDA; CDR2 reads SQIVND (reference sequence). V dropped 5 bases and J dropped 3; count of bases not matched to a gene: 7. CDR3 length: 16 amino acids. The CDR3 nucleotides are TGTGCCAGTAGTCGACAGGGGGCGGATGACAAAAACATTCAGTACTTC. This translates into CASSRQGADDKNIQYF.

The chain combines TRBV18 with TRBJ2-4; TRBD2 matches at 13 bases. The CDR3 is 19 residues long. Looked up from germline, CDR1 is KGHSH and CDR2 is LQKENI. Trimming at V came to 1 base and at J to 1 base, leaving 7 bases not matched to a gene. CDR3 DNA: TGTGCCAGCTCACCACTTGGACTAGCGGGGGCCGGGGCCAAAAACATTCAGTACTTC. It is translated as CASSPLGLAGAGAKNIQYF.

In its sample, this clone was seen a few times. Written as DNA, the CDR3 is TGTGCCTGGAGTGTGGCGGGAGTGGCTGAGCAGTTCTTC. This codes for CAWSVAGVAEQFF. V and J are TRBV30 and TRBJ2-1; 7 bases line up with TRBD2. The length of the CDR3 is 13 residues. Trimming cost V 0 bases and J 9 bases; bases outside gene matches: 5. Germline values: CDR1 GTSNPN, CDR2 SVGIG (reference sequence).

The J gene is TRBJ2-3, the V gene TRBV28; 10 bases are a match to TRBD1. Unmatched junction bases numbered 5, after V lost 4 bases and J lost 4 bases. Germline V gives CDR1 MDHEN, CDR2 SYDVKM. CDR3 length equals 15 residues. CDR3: CASSWDRGFADTQYF. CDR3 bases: TGTGCCAGCAGTTGGGACAGGGGATTCGCAGATACGCAGTATTTT.

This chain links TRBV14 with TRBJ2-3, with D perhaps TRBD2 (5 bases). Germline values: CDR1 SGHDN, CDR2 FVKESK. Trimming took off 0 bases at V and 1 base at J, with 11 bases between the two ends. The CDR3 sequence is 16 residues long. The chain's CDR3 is CASSQDLARGTDTQYF. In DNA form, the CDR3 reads TGTGCCAGCAGCCAAGATCTGGCGAGGGGCACAGATACGCAGTATTTT.

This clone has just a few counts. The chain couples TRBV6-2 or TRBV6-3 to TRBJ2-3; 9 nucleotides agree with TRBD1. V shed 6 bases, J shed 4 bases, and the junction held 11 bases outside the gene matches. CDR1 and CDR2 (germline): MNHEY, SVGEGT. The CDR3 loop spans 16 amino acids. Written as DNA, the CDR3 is TGTGCCAGCAGCCGTGGGACAGGGAGTGTCTCAGATACGCAGTATTTT. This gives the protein CASSRGTGSVSDTQYF.

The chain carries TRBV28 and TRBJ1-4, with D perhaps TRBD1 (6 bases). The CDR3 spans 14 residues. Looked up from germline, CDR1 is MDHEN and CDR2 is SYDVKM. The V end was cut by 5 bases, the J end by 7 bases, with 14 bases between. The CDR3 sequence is CASSRGGGGEKLFF. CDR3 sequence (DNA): TGTGCCAGCAGTCGAGGGGGTGGGGGTGAAAAACTGTTTTTT.

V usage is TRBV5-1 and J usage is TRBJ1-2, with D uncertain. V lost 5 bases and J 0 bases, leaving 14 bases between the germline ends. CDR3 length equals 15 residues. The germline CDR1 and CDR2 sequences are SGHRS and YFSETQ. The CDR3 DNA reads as TGCGCCAGCAGGGACGGCGGCGGGACTAACTATGGCTACACCTTC. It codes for CASRDGGGTNYGYTF.

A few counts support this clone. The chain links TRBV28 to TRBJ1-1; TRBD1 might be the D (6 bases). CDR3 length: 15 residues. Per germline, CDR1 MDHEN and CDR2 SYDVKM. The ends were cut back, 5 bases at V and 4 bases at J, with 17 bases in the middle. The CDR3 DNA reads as TGTGCCAGCAGTCCCGCTCTTACAGGGCCCACTGAAGCTTTCTTT. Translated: CASSPALTGPTEAFF.

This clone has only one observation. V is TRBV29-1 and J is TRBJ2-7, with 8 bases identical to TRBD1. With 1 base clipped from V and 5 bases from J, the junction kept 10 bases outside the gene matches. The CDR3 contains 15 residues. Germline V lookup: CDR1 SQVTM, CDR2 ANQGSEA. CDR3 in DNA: TGCAGCGTTGAAGCCCTAGACAGGGGAGGCGACGAGCAGTACTTC. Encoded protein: CSVEALDRGGDEQYF.

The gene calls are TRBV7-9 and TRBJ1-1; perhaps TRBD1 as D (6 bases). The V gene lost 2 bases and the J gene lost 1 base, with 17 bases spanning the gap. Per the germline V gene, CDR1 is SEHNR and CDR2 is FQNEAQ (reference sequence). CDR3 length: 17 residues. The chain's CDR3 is CASSLRAGQPQNTEAFF. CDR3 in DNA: TGTGCCAGCAGCTTAAGGGCCGGACAGCCCCAGAACACTGAAGCTTTCTTT.

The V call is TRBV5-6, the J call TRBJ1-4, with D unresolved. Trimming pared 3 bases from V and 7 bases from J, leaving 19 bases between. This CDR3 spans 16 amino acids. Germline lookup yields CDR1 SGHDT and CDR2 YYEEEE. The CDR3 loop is CASSYSPQAEPEKLFF. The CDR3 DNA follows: TGTGCCAGCAGCTATTCGCCCCAGGCAGAGCCTGAAAAACTGTTTTTT.